The 8 T cell receptor beta chains given below trace back to one sample, sequenced in a study of T-cell reconstitution after alpha-beta-depleted transplantation in children. TCRbeta library preparation incorporated unique molecular identifiers. MiXCR, applied by TCRdb to the PCR reads, yields one record per CDR3 protein. The sample lists a few hundred thousand distinct CDR3 sequences, over 10% occurring once. The sequencing used PBMCs, mostly from graft donor cells, collected 360 days after TCRalphabeta/CD19-depleted stem cell transplant. These receptors all come from a male patient between 10 and 17 years old who had a stem cell transplant for acute myeloid leukemia, so the T cells may come from the graft donor.

The rearrangement uses TRBV11-3 and TRBJ2-1; D uncertain. There are 16 residues in the CDR3. V dropped 0 bases and J dropped 10 bases, with 19 bases sitting between them. Germline V lookup: CDR1 SGHNT, CDR2 YENEEA. This CDR3 is CASSLENWGSPGEQFF. The CDR3 bases are TGTGCCAGCAGCTTAGAAAATTGGGGTAGCCCCGGGGAGCAGTTCTTC.

This clonotype has more than one count but fewer than ten. The chain joins TRBV6-1 to TRBJ2-3; 7 bases fit TRBD2. This CDR3 contains 14 residues. Germline V gene data show CDR1 as MNHNS and CDR2 as SASEGT. V lost 4 bases to trimming and J lost 0 bases; unmatched junction nucleotides: 1. CDR3 coding DNA: TGTGCCAGCAGTGGTAGCGGGAGCACAGATACGCAGTATTTT. It encodes CASSGSGSTDTQYF.

In its sample, this clonotype was seen a few times. This chain links TRBV27 with TRBJ2-7; D could derive from TRBD1 or TRBD2 (5 bases each). Trimming shortened V by 3 bases and J by 2 bases, and 11 bases separated the two germline ends. This CDR3 region has 14 residues. Germline V gene sequence: CDR1 MNHEY, CDR2 SMNVEV (reference sequence). CDR3 sequence reads: CASSFRGLPYEQYF. The CDR3 DNA sequence: TGTGCCAGCAGTTTCCGGGGCTTACCCTACGAGCAGTACTTC.

This clonotype was observed many times. This chain connects TRBV7-6 to TRBJ2-1, with 10 bases matching TRBD2. Germline assignment: CDR1 SGHVS and CDR2 FNYEAQ. J gave up 9 bases and V 2 bases, and 7 bases lay outside the gene matches. The length of the CDR3 is 15 residues. The CDR3 nucleotides read TGTGCCAGCAGCTTAATTCTAGCGGGAGACATTGAGCAGTTCTTC. The encoded protein is CASSLILAGDIEQFF.

This clonotype showed up just a few times. V usage is TRBV5-8 and J usage is TRBJ2-1; D may be TRBD1 or TRBD2 (5 bases each). CDR3 size: 16 residues. The germline V gene has CDR1 SGHTS and CDR2 YDEGEE. V lost 0 bases, J lost 4 bases, and 14 bases lay in between. The CDR3 DNA follows: TGTGCCAGCAGCTTGGGTCAGGGTACGGGATACAATGAGCAGTTCTTC. Amino acid sequence: CASSLGQGTGYNEQFF. Using reference TRBV5-8 and TRBJ2-1 for the parts outside the CDR3, the full variable domain is EAGVTQSPTHLIKTRGQQATLRCSPISGHTSVYWYQQALGLGLQFLLWYDEGEERNRGNFPPRFSGRQFPNYSSELNVNALELEDSALYLCASSLGQGTGYNEQFFGPGTRLTVL.

This clonotype occurred a few times. The genes are TRBV5-1 and TRBJ2-7, with 10 bases aligning to TRBD2. Looked up from germline, CDR1 is SGHRS and CDR2 is YFSETQ. The V and J ends lost 4 bases and 2 bases, in that order; junction bases with no gene match: 6. CDR3 size: 15 residues. The CDR3 region has the DNA TGCGCCAGCAGCAGTAAACTAGCGGGGACCTACGAGCAGTACTTC. Protein sequence: CASSSKLAGTYEQYF. The entire variable domain, with the rest obtained from reference TRBV5-1 and TRBJ2-7, is as follows: KAGVTQTPRYLIKTRGQQVTLSCSPISGHRSVSWYQQTPGQGLQFLFEYFSETQRNKGNFPGRFSGRQFSNSRSEMNVSTLELGDSALYLCASSSKLAGTYEQYFGPGTRLTVT.

The CDR3 protein is CASSLDPGGNQPQHF. For the CDR3, the DNA is TGTGCCAGCAGCTTAGACCCAGGAGGCAATCAGCCCCAGCATTTT. The chain has TRBV11-2 and TRBJ1-5; no clear D. Trimming removed 0 bases at V and 2 bases at J, with 8 bases between. The germline CDR1 and CDR2 sequences are SGHAT and FQNNGV. The CDR3 is made up of 15 amino acids.

The rearrangement links TRBV7-8 to TRBJ1-5; D uncertain. Looked up from germline, CDR1 is SGHVS and CDR2 is FQNEAQ. V lost 1 base and J lost 8, with 3 bases in between. The CDR3 spans 11 residues. The CDR3 coding sequence is TGTGCCAGCAGCTTAGGGGAGCCCCAGCATTTT. It specifies CASSLGEPQHF.